A selection of T cell receptor beta chains follows, all from one sample in a study of T-cell reconstitution after alpha-beta-depleted transplantation in children. TCRdb re-called the PCR reads through MiXCR, storing one row per CDR3 protein. Among just under 250,000 distinct CDR3 sequences listed, roughly a quarter were seen once. The material was PBMCs, obtained before TCRalphabeta/CD19-depleted stem cell transplant. The receptors shown here come from a girl aged 2-15 years with Fanconi anemia, due to receive a stem cell transplant. The CDR3 runs from the conserved cysteine through the conserved F or W. The order of the fields is D gene, J gene, V gene, CDR3 protein. The D gene is left open where the match is weak.

NA TRBJ2-7 TRBV7-6 CASSLASSETYEQYF
TRBD1 TRBJ2-7 TRBV20-1 CSAGRDRGSYEQYF
TRBD2 TRBJ2-7 TRBV29-1 CSVLTSGRSYEQYF
NA TRBJ1-2 TRBV12-3/TRBV12-4 CASSLVEGGYGYTF
NA TRBJ2-7 TRBV29-1 CSVGGPTRPYEQYF
NA TRBJ2-3 TRBV7-2 CASSLGASADTQYF
NA TRBJ2-3 TRBV29-1 CSVEVTGTSTDTQYF
NA TRBJ2-3 TRBV28 CASSPPDSTDTQYF
TRBD2 TRBJ2-7 TRBV12-3/TRBV12-4 CASSLLAGYEQYF
NA TRBJ2-2 TRBV29-1 CSVRWGVDTGELFF
NA TRBJ2-1 TRBV12-3/TRBV12-4 CASRDRLNEQFF
TRBD1 TRBJ2-1 TRBV7-9 CASSTYWTGVDNEQFF
NA TRBJ2-7 TRBV7-8 CASSLRLTYEQYF
TRBD1 TRBJ2-7 TRBV29-1 CSVSDRDITYEQYF
NA TRBJ2-7 TRBV20-1 CSASRGTTSYEQYF
NA TRBJ2-6 TRBV12-3/TRBV12-4 CASSFFFSGANVLTF
TRBD1 TRBJ1-2 TRBV12-3/TRBV12-4 CASSLSPSWDSHYGYTF
NA TRBJ2-7 TRBV11-2 CASSLPGVDYEQYF
NA TRBJ1-2 TRBV19 CASSSTGLGGYGYTF
TRBD2 TRBJ2-1 TRBV7-6 CASSLLTSGTYNEQFF
TRBD1 TRBJ2-1 TRBV5-1 CASKGQGDNEQFF
TRBD2 TRBJ2-4 TRBV7-2 CASSPLAGKNIQYF
NA TRBJ2-5 TRBV6-5 CASSPQARGRETQYF
TRBD1 TRBJ2-2 TRBV25-1 CASSDRDRGRGELFF
TRBD1 TRBJ2-7 TRBV28 CASRKAGTGPYEQYF
TRBD2 TRBJ2-5 TRBV7-9 CASSSTTGTSRETQYF
TRBD1 TRBJ1-2 TRBV29-1 CSVETTGGYYGYTF
NA TRBJ2-1 TRBV29-1 CSVEEGRTEQFF
TRBD2 TRBJ2-7 TRBV6-4 CASSVGPVSSGSFYEQYF
NA TRBJ2-1 TRBV6-5 CASSYRQYNEQFF
NA TRBJ1-2 TRBV20-1 CSARDYGMVEGYTF
TRBD1 TRBJ2-2 TRBV7-3 CASSLTFETGVTGELFF
NA TRBJ2-5 TRBV4-2 CASSASIGGQETQYF
NA TRBJ2-1 TRBV7-2 CASSSWWRGGGYNEQFF
NA TRBJ2-7 TRBV6-2/TRBV6-3 CASRHGTGHGEQYF
NA TRBJ2-7 TRBV7-6 CASSPGTEQYF
TRBD1 TRBJ1-1 TRBV20-1 CSARRGRTEAFF
NA TRBJ2-1 TRBV5-1 CASSLVTRYNEQFF
NA TRBJ2-7 TRBV6-2/TRBV6-3 CASSFRYEQYF
NA TRBJ2-5 TRBV18 CASSSRTETQYF
NA TRBJ2-1 TRBV20-1 CSAASGPYNEQFF
NA TRBJ2-4 TRBV23-1 CASSPLTPIWRTIKNIQYF
NA TRBJ2-7 TRBV5-1 CASSLDLLGEQYF
NA TRBJ1-3 TRBV29-1 CSVSGEPLSGNTIYF
TRBD2 TRBJ2-1 TRBV28 CASSFRGGPFDEQFF
NA TRBJ2-7 TRBV28 CASSLCYEQYF
NA TRBJ1-1 TRBV29-1 CSVFGTPNTEAFF
TRBD1 TRBJ2-1 TRBV29-1 CSVEPGQGAWEQFF
TRBD1 TRBJ2-7 TRBV7-2 CASSEDRGLSYEQYF
NA TRBJ2-7 TRBV28 CASSLPGYYYEQYF
NA TRBJ1-2 TRBV27 CASSLLSGWRNNYGYTF
NA TRBJ2-1 TRBV12-3/TRBV12-4 CAIRRGGIDEQFF
NA TRBJ2-7 TRBV7-2 CASSLYPSSYEQYF
TRBD1 TRBJ2-1 TRBV5-1 CASSLIRDRLNNEQFF
NA TRBJ2-1 TRBV7-9 CASSPSPGLGAPYNEQFF
NA TRBJ2-1 TRBV7-3 CASSLVKLEYNEQFF